This T cell receptor (beta chain) is from a study of cytomegalovirus exposure and HLA in healthy donors. Study-level background: Roughly 77 million unique TCRs from HLA-typed donors made up an early data release.

The PCR ran on 60 Vbeta and 13 Jbeta primers. The assay was immunoSEQ multiplex PCR, and TCRdb's table has in-frame clones only and misses some. Among 150,000 or so clones listed, over 60% were seen once. Regarding this clone: Antigen: not known.

The study, taken as a whole, reports: It is likely that the observed cluster of highly shared sequence variants was a sequencing artifact. An assumption of roughly uniform sequencing depth across donors underlay the presence/absence analyses. Using a false discovery rate of 0.05, a later analysis showed that 15,000 to 20,000 TCR beta sequences were associated with HLA alleles.

The CDR3 is 14 amino acids. The junction had 4 bases not matched to a gene; V was cut back by 2 bases and J by 5 bases. The germline CDR1 and CDR2 sequences are MNHEY and SMNVEV (reference sequence). The chain couples TRBV27 to TRBJ2-3, with 7 bases that match TRBD1. Sequenced sample: PBMCs. The receptor comes from a man between 35 and 55 years old in good health and CMV-seropositive. The CDR3 DNA reads as TGTGCCAGCAGTTTAAACAGGGGTGGAGATACGCAGTATTTT. Amino acids: CASSLNRGGDTQYF.